These 7 T cell receptor beta chains were sequenced from one sample in a study of T-cell memory formation after mild COVID-19. TCRdb re-called the 5' RACE reads with MiXCR, one entry per CDR3 protein. The data contain 200,000 to 250,000 distinct CDR3 sequences, roughly 15% of them singletons. Specimen: PBMCs or a T cell subset sorted from them (not recorded which). The receptors derive from an adult woman who had mild COVID-19 (a few samples of this study predate the infection). Cell type and time point are not known.

This sequence joins TRBV2 and TRBJ2-7; possibly TRBD2 for D (6 bases). The V gene's germline CDR1 is SNHLY and CDR2 FYNNEI. CDR3 length: 15 amino acids. V was cut by 5 bases and J by 4 bases, with 18 bases left in between. The CDR3 nucleotides read TGTGCCAGCAGTCATCTAGCGTCACACCCTTACGAGCAGTACTTC. It specifies CASSHLASHPYEQYF.

The chain links TRBV5-1 to TRBJ1-1; 10 bases align to TRBD1. CDR1 and CDR2 from the germline V gene are SGHRS and YFSETQ. The CDR3 runs 17 residues. Unmatched junction bases numbered 16, after V lost 0 bases and J lost 11 bases. The CDR3 here is CASSLATGGPSPPSAFF. The DNA for the CDR3 is TGCGCCAGCAGCTTGGCGACAGGGGGCCCGAGCCCTCCCTCTGCTTTCTTT.

The chain uses TRBV5-6 and TRBJ2-7; 13 bases map to TRBD2. The CDR3 has 17 amino acids. J lost 0 bases, V lost 4 bases, and 7 bases had no gene match. Germline assignment: CDR1 SGHDT and CDR2 YYEEEE. This CDR3 is CASSPGWTSGSSYEQYF. CDR3 DNA: TGTGCCAGCAGCCCTGGGTGGACTAGCGGGAGCTCCTACGAGCAGTACTTC.

The chain combines TRBV7-8 with TRBJ2-1; D is possibly TRBD1 (7 bases). The CDR3 is 15 amino acids. CDR1 and CDR2 (germline): SGHVS, FQNEAQ. The V and J ends lost 2 bases and 8 bases respectively, with 16 bases between them. The CDR3 nucleotides are TGTGCCAGCAGCTTATCTTCCAGGGGGGTTTATGAGCAGTTCTTC. It specifies CASSLSSRGVYEQFF.

This clonotype occurred a few times. V is TRBV6-5 and J is TRBJ2-7; D not resolved. Per germline, CDR1 MNHEY and CDR2 SVGAGI. Trimming stripped 0 bases from V and 1 base from J, with 7 bases between. The CDR3 totals 14 residues. CDR3 in amino acids: CASSYSAFSYEQYF. The CDR3 DNA is TGTGCCAGCAGTTACTCTGCCTTTTCCTACGAGCAGTACTTC.

This rearrangement joins TRBV9 to TRBJ2-2, with 8 nucleotides matching TRBD2. After removal of 1 base from V and 5 bases from J, the junction contained 4 bases not matched to a gene. The germline gives CDR1 SGDLS, CDR2 YYNGEE. The CDR3 length is 15 residues. Here the CDR3 reads CASSVTSGQTGELFF. DNA for the CDR3: TGTGCCAGCAGCGTAACTAGCGGACAAACCGGGGAGCTGTTTTTT.

This clonotype came up a few times. The CDR3 spells CASQDGSREQFF. Written as DNA, the CDR3 is TGCGCCAGCCAGGACGGGAGCAGGGAGCAGTTCTTC. The chain combines TRBV5-1 with TRBJ2-1; a weak D match, TRBD2 (6 bases). The CDR3 sequence is 12 residues long. Trimming shortened V by 7 bases and J by 10 bases, and 15 bases separated the two germline ends. Germline V gene sequence: CDR1 SGHRS, CDR2 YFSETQ.